The present T cell receptor (beta chain) was sequenced within a study of shared clonotypes between healthy human individuals. Study background: The donor group consisted of a couple of women and three men, aged 18 to 49. Notes on the study in general: Relative to memory subsets, naive subsets generally showed larger estimated richness.

It was at deep level that the assay was run. TCRdb's copy holds only in-frame clones and misses some; the assay was immunoSEQ multiplex PCR. The sample lists 650,000 to 700,000 clones; 80% to 95% were seen once. Notes on this clone: Its target is not known.

The CDR3 length is 16 residues. The V segment lost 4 bases and the J segment 8 bases; nucleotides outside the gene matches: 14. Germline CDR1 is SGHDN and CDR2 is FVKESK. The sequenced material came from memory CD8+ T cells from PBMCs. This sample's subset: CD45RO+ cells pooled with CCR7-negative TemRA cells. The chain uses TRBV14 and TRBJ2-1, with TRBD2 matching over 7 bases. The clonotype was recovered from a man younger than 30 in good health. Some clones in this sample may be carry-over from other donors' samples. The CDR3: CASSPWRRESSYEQFF. As DNA, the CDR3 is TGTGCCAGCAGCCCTTGGCGGCGGGAGTCTTCTTATGAGCAGTTCTTC.